The 16 T cell receptor beta chains in this list originate from one sample, sequenced in a study of Ad26.COV2.S vaccination and SARS-CoV-2 variants. Libraries were prepared by immunoSEQ multiplex PCR; TCRdb keeps only in-frame clonotypes and omits some of them. The sample records 180,000 or so clones, roughly nine tenths being singletons. Sequencing used peripheral blood, obtained after recovery from COVID-19. Every receptor here comes from a human donor who had recovered from COVID-19.

The chain couples TRBV7-6 to TRBJ2-5; 15 nucleotides line up with TRBD2. Germline V gene sequence: CDR1 SGHVS, CDR2 FNYEAQ. Unmatched junction bases numbered 17, after V lost 5 bases and J lost 7 bases. The length of the CDR3 is 19 residues. CDR3 region: CASSADGTSGGYRQGTQYF. The CDR3 nucleotides read TGTGCCAGCAGCGCTGACGGGACTAGCGGGGGGTACCGCCAGGGGACCCAGTACTTC.

The chain employs TRBV5-5 and TRBJ1-2; unclear D gene. Germline V CDR1 and CDR2: SGHKS, YYEKEE (reference sequence). Trimming removed 6 bases from V and 4 bases from J, with 16 bases in between. The CDR3 runs to 14 residues. CDR3: CASKLKGAAYGYTF. CDR3 sequence (DNA): TGTGCCAGCAAATTGAAGGGCGCGGCCTATGGCTACACCTTC.

This sequence joins TRBV2 and TRBJ1-5; 8 nucleotides align to TRBD1. The CDR3 spans 13 residues. V was clipped by 3 bases and J by 6 bases; unmatched bases: 1. From germline, CDR1 is SNHLY and CDR2 FYNNEI. In DNA, the CDR3 is TGTGCCAGCAGTGACAGGGGGCGTCAGCCCCAGCATTTT. It specifies CASSDRGRQPQHF.

The chain employs TRBV19 and TRBJ2-1; D uncertain. Trimming removed 5 bases at V and 3 bases at J, with 14 bases between. Germline values: CDR1 LNHDA, CDR2 SQIVND (reference sequence). This CDR3 region has 15 residues. The CDR3 reads CASSLYGHYYNEQFF. The CDR3 nucleotides are TGTGCCAGTAGTCTTTACGGCCACTACTACAATGAGCAGTTCTTC.

V and J are TRBV4-2 and TRBJ2-3; 9 bases are a match to TRBD2. CDR3 length equals 17 residues. V dropped 1 base and J dropped 2; count of bases not matched to a gene: 7. Per germline, CDR1 LGHNA and CDR2 YNFKEQ. This chain's CDR3 is CASSQVSSGANTDTQYF. CDR3 in DNA: TGTGCCAGCAGCCAAGTGTCTAGCGGGGCGAACACAGATACGCAGTATTTT.

The rearrangement uses TRBV19 and TRBJ2-6; D is unresolved. V gave up 10 bases and J gave up 0 bases, with 7 bases separating them. Germline V gives CDR1 LNHDA, CDR2 SQIVND (reference sequence). The CDR3 sequence is 13 residues long. The CDR3 is CATDNSGANVLTF. The CDR3 region has the DNA TGTGCCACAGACAACTCTGGGGCCAACGTCCTGACTTTC.

The V gene is TRBV3-1 (or the pseudogene TRBV3-2), the J gene TRBJ1-6; D perhaps matches TRBD1 (5 bases). V gave up 0 bases and J gave up 1 base, with 16 bases separating them. The CDR3 loop spans 19 amino acids. Germline-derived CDR1 and CDR2 are LGHDT and YNNKEL (reference sequence). CDR3 sequence reads: CASSQDRPRVGSYNSPLHF. The CDR3 DNA is TGTGCCAGCAGCCAAGACAGGCCCAGGGTAGGGTCCTATAATTCACCCCTCCACTTT.

The CDR3 spells CASSELGSYNSPLHF. CDR3 bases: TGTGCCAGCAGTGAGCTGGGGTCCTATAATTCACCCCTCCACTTT. This rearrangement joins TRBV2 to TRBJ1-6; D is ambiguous. This CDR3 is built from 15 residues. Germline CDR1 is SNHLY and CDR2 is FYNNEI. Trimming pared 3 bases from V and 1 base from J, leaving 7 bases between.

The rearrangement links TRBV10-3 to TRBJ1-4; no clear D gene. The CDR3 is 12 amino acids. CDR1 and CDR2 (germline): ENHRY, SYGVKD. Trimming cost V 10 bases and J 7 bases, with 13 bases left between them. The CDR3 reads CATREDREKLFF. CDR3 nucleotides: TGTGCCACGAGGGAGGATCGTGAAAAACTGTTTTTT.

As concerns this clone: A read error may account for a junction end that differs from germline. J is TRBJ2-5 and V is TRBV5-1; 12 nucleotides agree with TRBD2. In germline, CDR1 is SGHRS, CDR2 YFSETQ. The CDR3 spans 16 residues. The CDR3 sequence: CASSLAQLAGGETQYF. In nucleotides, the CDR3 is TGCGCCAGCAGTTTGGCCCAGCTAGCGGGGGGGGAGACCCAGTACTTC.

The CDR3 protein is CASSLELYSNQPQHF. CDR3 bases: TGTGCCAGCAGCTTGGAACTTTATAGCAATCAGCCCCAGCATTTT. The V and J genes are TRBV5-8 and TRBJ1-5; D gene unclear. V was pared by 0 bases and J by 0 bases, with 7 bases between. Germline CDR1 is SGHTS and CDR2 is YDEGEE. The CDR3 has 15 residues.

This chain links TRBV6-2 or TRBV6-3 with TRBJ2-7, with 8 positions matching TRBD2. CDR3 length equals 16 residues. Germline CDR1 and CDR2: MNHEY and SVGEGT. V was pared by 0 bases and J by 2 bases, with 6 bases of the junction left unmatched. CDR3 amino acids: CASSYSRGGLPYEQYF. Written as DNA, the CDR3 is TGTGCCAGCAGTTACTCGCGCGGGGGGCTCCCCTACGAGCAGTACTTC.

The CDR3: CASSQGVGGGLQETQYF. In DNA, the CDR3 is TGTGCCAGCAGCCAAGGGGTGGGCGGGGGCCTTCAAGAGACCCAGTACTTC. The chain combines TRBV3-1 (or the pseudogene TRBV3-2) with TRBJ2-5; D is possibly TRBD2 (7 bases). The CDR3 spans 17 residues. The V gene lost 1 base and the J gene lost 2 bases, with 17 bases spanning the gap. The germline CDR1 and CDR2 sequences are LGHDT and YNNKEL (reference sequence).

The V call is TRBV27, the J call TRBJ2-1; 10 bases fit TRBD2. The CDR3 extends over 16 amino acids. Trimming removed 6 bases from V and 3 bases from J; junction bases left unmatched: 8. Germline lookup yields CDR1 MNHEY and CDR2 SMNVEV (reference sequence). CDR3 sequence: CASSSSGRALYNEQFF. CDR3 DNA sequence: TGTGCCAGCAGCTCAAGCGGGAGGGCCCTCTACAATGAGCAGTTCTTC.

This chain connects TRBV11-3 to TRBJ2-5; 9 positions match TRBD1. The germline gives CDR1 SGHNT, CDR2 YENEEA. The V gene end was trimmed by 4 bases and the J gene end by 1 base; junction bases not matched to a gene: 10. The CDR3 extends over 17 amino acids. CDR3 in amino acids: CASSSSRDRDRQETQYF. CDR3 in DNA: TGTGCCAGCAGCTCCTCCCGGGACAGGGACCGCCAAGAGACCCAGTACTTC. The full variable domain, rest sourced from reference TRBV11-3 and TRBJ2-5, is EAGVVQSPRYKIIEKKQPVAFWCNPISGHNTLYWYLQNLGQGPELLIRYENEEAVDDSQLPKDRFSAERLKGVDSTLKIQPAELGDSAVYLCASSSSRDRDRQETQYFGPGTRLLVL.

The CDR3 region is CATREGTAPYEQYF. The DNA of the CDR3 is TGTGCCACCAGGGAGGGGACGGCCCCTTACGAGCAGTACTTC. The chain is built from TRBV15 and TRBJ2-7; D possibly corresponds to TRBD2 (6 bases). The length of the CDR3 is 14 residues. CDR1 is LNHNV and CDR2 is YYDKDF in the germline V gene (reference sequence). Deletions cut 6 bases from V and 4 bases from J, with 16 bases between.